This TCR beta chain is drawn from a study of blood T cell repertoires in COVID-19. Study-wide context: COVID-19 samples from acute and convalescent phases originated in the United States, Italy and Spain. Sources were T cells, B-cell-depleted T cells, or PBMCs; the material itself was cDNA or gDNA.

Germline CDR1 reads SGHRS; CDR2 reads YFSETQ. Trimming left V 4 bases short and J 0 bases short, with 13 bases between. The CDR3 is 16 amino acids. As originally analysed: Amplification of reference gene primers provided the estimated nucleated cell counts. Clones were read by immunoSEQ multiplex PCR, and TCRdb kept only the in-frame ones, dropping some. That table is the source of V, J and clone size, and D and trimming were worked out from the DNA. In the table there are fewer than 250,000 clones, more than 75% of which are singletons. The sequence was obtained from a woman aged 40 to 50 with acute or convalescent COVID-19. The material sequenced was peripheral blood. V usage is TRBV5-1 and J usage is TRBJ2-2; TRBD1 is a possible D gene (5 bases). The CDR3 loop is CASSKDQGTNTGELFF. CDR3 sequence (DNA): TGCGCCAGCAGCAAAGACCAGGGTACGAACACCGGGGAGCTGTTTTTT.